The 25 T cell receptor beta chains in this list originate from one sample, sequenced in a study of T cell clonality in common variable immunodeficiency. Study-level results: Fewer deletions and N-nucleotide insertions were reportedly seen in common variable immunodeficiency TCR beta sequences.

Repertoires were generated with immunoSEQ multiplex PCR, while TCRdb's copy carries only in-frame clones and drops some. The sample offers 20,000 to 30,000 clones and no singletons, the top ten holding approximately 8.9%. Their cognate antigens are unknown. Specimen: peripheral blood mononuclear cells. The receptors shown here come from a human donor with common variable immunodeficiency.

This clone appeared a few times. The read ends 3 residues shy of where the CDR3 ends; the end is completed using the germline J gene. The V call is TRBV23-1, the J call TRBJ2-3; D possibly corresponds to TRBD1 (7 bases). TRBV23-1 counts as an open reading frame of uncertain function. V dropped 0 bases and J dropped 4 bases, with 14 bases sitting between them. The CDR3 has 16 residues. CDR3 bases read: TGCGCCAGCAGTCAATCCCCAGGGGGGCCGGCAGATACG. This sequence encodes CASSQSPGGPADT. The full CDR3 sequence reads CASSQSPGGPADTQYF.

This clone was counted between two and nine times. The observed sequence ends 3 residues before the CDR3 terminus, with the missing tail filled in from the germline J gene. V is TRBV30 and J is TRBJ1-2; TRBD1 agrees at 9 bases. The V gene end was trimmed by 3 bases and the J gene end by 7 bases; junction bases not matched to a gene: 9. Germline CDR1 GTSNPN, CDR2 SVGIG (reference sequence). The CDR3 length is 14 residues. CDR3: CAWRTTGGAGGYTF. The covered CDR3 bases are TGTGCCTGGAGGACCACAGGGGGCGCGGGTGGC.

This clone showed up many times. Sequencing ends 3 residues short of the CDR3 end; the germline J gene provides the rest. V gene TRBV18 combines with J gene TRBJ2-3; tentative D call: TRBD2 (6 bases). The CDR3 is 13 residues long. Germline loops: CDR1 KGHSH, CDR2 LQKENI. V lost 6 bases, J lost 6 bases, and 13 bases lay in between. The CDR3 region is CASSTGLSDTQYF. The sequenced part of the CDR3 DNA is TGTGCCAGCTCTACGGGACTTTCGGATACG.

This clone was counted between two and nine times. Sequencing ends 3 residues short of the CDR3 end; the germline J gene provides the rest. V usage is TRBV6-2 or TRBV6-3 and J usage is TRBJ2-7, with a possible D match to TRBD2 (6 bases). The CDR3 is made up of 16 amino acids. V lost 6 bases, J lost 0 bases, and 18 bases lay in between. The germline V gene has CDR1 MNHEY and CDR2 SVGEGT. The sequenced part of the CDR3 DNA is TGTGCCAGCAGAAATGGAGGGGCCCCTCTCTCCTACGAG. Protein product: CASRNGGAPLSYE. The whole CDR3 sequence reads CASRNGGAPLSYEQYF.

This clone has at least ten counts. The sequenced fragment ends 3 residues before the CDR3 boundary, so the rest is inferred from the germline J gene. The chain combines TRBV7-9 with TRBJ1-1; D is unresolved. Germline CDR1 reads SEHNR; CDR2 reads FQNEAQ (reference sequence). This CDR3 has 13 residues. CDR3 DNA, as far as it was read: TGTGCCAGCAGCTTAGCGCAGGCGGGTTGG. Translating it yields CASSLAQAGW. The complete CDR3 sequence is CASSLAQAGWAFF.

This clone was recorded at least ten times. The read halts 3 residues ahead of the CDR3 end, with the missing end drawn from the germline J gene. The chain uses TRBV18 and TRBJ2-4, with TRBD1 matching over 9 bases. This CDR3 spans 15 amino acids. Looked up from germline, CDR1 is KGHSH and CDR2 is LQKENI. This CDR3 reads CASSLSPDRGHIQYF. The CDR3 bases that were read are TGTGCCAGCTCGCTCTCTCCGGACAGGGGCCATATT.

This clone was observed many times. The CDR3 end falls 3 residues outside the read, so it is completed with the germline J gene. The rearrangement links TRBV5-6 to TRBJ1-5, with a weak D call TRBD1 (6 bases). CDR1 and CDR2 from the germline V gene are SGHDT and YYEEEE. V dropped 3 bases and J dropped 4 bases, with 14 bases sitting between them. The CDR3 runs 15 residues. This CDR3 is CASSSPGQLNQPQHF. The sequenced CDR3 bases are TGTGCCAGCAGCTCCCCCGGACAGCTTAATCAGCCC.

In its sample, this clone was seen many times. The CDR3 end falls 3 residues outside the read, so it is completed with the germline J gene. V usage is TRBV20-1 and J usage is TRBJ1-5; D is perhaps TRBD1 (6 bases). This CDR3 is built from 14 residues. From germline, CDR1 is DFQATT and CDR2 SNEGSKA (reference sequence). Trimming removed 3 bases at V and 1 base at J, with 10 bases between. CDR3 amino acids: CSASTGRSNQPQHF. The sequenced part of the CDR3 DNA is TGCAGTGCTAGCACAGGGAGGAGCAATCAGCCC.

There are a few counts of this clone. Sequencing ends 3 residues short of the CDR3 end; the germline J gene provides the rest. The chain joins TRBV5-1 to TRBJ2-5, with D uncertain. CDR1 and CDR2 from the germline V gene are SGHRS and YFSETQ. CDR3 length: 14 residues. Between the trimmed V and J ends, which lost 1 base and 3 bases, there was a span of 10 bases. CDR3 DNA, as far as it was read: TGCGCCAGCAGCTTGCGGCTAGGTGAAGAGACC. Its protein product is CASSLRLGEET. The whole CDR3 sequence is CASSLRLGEETQYF.

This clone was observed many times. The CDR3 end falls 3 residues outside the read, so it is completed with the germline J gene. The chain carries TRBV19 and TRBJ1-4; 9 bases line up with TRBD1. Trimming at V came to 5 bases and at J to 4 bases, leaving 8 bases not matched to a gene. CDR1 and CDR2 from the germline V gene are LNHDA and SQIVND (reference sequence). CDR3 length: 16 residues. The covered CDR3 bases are TGTGCCAGTAGTCGACAGGGGGGAAGCGGTAATGAAAAA. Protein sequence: CASSRQGGSGNEK. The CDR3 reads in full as CASSRQGGSGNEKLFF.

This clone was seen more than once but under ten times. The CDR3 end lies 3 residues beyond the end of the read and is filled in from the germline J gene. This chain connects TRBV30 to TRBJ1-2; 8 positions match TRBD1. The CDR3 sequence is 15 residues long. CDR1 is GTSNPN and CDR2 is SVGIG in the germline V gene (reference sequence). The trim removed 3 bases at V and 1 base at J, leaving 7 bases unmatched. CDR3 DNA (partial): TGTGCCTGGAGCGCCGGACAGGGTGGTAACTATGGC. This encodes CAWSAGQGGNYG. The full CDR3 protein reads CAWSAGQGGNYGYTF.

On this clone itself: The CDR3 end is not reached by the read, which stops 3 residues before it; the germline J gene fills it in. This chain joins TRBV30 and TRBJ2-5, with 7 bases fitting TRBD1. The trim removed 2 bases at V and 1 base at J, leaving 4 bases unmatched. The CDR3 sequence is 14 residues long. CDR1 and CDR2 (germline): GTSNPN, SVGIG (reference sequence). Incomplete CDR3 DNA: TGTGCCTGGAGTACAGGGGTCTCCCAAGAGACC. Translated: CAWSTGVSQET. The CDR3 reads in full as CAWSTGVSQETQYF.

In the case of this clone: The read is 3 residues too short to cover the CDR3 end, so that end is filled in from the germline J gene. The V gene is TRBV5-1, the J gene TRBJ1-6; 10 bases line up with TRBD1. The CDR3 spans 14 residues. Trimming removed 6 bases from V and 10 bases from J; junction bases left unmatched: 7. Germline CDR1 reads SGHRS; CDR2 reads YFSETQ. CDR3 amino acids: CASTSGTGESPLHF. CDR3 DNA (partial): TGCGCCAGCACCTCCGGGACAGGGGAATCACCC.

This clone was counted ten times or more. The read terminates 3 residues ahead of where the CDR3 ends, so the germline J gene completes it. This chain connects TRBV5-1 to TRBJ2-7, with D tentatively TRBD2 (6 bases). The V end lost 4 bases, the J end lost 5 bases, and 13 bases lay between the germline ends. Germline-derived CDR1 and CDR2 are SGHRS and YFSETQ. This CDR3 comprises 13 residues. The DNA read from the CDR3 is TGCGCCAGCAGCCCGATTCCTAGCGACGAG. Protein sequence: CASSPIPSDE. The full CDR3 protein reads CASSPIPSDEQYF.

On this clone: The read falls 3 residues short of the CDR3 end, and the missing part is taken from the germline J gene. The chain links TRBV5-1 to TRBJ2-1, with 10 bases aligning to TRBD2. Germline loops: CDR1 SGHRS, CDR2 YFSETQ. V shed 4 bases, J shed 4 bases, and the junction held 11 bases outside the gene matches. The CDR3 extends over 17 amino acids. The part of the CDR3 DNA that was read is TGCGCCAGCAGCAAGAGGGTGGTAGCGGGGGGTTACAATGAG. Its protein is CASSKRVVAGGYNE. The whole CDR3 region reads CASSKRVVAGGYNEQFF. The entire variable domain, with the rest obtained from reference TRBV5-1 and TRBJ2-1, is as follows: KAGVTQTPRYLIKTRGQQVTLSCSPISGHRSVSWYQQTPGQGLQFLFEYFSETQRNKGNFPGRFSGRQFSNSRSEMNVSTLELGDSALYLCASSKRVVAGGYNEQFFGPGTRLTVL.

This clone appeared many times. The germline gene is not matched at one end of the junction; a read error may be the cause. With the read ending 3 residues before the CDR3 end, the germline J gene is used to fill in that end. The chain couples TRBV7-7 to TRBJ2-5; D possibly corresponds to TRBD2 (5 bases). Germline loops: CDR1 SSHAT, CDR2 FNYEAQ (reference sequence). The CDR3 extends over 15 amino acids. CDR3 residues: CASSSGSLWKETQYF. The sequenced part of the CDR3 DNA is TGTGCTAGCAGCTCGGGGTCTCTGTGGAAAGAGACC.

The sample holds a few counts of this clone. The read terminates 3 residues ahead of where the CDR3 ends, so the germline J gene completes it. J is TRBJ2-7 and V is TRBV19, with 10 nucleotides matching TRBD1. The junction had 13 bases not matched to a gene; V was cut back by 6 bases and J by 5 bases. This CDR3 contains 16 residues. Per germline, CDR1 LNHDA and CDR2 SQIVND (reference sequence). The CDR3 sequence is CASSRPIGQGGHEQYF. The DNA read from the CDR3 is TGTGCCAGTAGCCGACCGATAGGACAGGGGGGCCACGAG.

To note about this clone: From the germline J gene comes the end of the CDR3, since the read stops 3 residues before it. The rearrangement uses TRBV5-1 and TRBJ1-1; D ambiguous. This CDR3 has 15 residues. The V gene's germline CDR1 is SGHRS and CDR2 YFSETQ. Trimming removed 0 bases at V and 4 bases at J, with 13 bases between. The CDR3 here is CASSLATPAGTEAFF. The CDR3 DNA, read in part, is TGCGCCAGCAGCTTGGCGACGCCGGCGGGCACTGAA.

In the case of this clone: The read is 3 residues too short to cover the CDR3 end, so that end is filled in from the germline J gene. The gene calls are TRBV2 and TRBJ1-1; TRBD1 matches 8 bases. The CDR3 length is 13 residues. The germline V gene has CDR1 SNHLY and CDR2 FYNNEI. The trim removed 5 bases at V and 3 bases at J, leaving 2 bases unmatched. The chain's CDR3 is CASSQDRDTEAFF. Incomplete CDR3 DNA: TGTGCCAGCAGTCAGGACAGGGACACTGAA.

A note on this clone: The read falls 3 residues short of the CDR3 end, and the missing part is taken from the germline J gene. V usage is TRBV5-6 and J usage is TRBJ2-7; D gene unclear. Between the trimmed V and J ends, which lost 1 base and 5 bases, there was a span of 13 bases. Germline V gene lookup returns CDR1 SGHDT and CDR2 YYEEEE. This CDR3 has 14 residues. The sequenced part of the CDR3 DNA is TGTGCCAGCAGCTTGTTTAACAGTTACCACGAG. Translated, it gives CASSLFNSYHE. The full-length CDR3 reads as CASSLFNSYHEQYF.

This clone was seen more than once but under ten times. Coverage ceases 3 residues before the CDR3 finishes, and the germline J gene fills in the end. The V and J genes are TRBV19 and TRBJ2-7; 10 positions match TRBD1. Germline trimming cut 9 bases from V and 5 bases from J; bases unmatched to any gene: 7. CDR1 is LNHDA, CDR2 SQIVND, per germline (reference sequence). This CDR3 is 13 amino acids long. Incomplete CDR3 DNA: TGTGCCAGAAATGACAGGGGGCGCCACGAG. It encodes CARNDRGRHE. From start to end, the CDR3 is CARNDRGRHEQYF.

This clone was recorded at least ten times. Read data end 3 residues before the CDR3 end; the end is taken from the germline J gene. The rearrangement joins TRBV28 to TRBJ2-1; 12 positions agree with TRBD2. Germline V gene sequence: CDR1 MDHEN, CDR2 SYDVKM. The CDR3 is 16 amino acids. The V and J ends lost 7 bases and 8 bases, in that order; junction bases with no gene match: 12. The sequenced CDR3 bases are TGTGCCAGCACTAAAAGACTAGCGGGAGAGGCATATGAG. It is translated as CASTKRLAGEAYE. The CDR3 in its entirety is CASTKRLAGEAYEQFF. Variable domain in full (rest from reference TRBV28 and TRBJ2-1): DVKVTQSSRYLVKRTGEKVFLECVQDMDHENMFWYRQDPGLGLRLIYFSYDVKMKEKGDIPEGYSVSREKKERFSLILESASTNQTSMYLCASTKRLAGEAYEQFFGPGTRLTVL.

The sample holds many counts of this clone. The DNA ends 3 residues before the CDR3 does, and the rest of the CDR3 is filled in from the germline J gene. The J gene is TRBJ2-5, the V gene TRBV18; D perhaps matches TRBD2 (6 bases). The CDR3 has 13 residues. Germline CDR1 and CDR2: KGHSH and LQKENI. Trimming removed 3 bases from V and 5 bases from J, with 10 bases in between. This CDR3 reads CASSPLRGETQYF. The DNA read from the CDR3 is TGTGCCAGCTCACCTCTCCGGGGGGAGACC.

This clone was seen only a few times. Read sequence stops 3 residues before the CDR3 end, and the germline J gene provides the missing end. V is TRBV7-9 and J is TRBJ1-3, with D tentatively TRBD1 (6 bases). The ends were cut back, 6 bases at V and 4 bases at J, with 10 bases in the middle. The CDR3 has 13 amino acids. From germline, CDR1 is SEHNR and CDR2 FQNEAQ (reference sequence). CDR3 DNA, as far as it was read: TGTGCCAGCAGATACGGGACAGGAAACACC. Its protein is CASRYGTGNT. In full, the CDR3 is CASRYGTGNTIYF.

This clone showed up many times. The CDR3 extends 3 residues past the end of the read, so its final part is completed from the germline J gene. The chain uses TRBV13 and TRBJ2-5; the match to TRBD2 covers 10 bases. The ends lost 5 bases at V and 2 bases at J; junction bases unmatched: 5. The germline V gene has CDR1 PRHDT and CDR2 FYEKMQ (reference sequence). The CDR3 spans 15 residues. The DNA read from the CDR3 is TGTGCCAGCAGCACCTCGACTAGCGGGCAAGAGACC. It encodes CASSTSTSGQET. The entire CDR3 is CASSTSTSGQETQYF.